This TCR beta chain came from a study of cytomegalovirus exposure and HLA in healthy donors (dated by TCRdb to 2016 to 2017). Concerning the study at large: In an earlier analysis of approximately 500 of the donors, about 260 Gb of sequence data and 95 million to 130 million unique TCR beta sequences from roughly 190 million T cells were reported. Typing coverage varied by locus: 629-630 donors for A, B, C, DRB1 and DQB1; approximately 520 for DQA1; about 570 for DPA1; approximately 490 for DPB1. All discovery cohort repertoires had been generated on a single sequencing platform. The study profiled the T cell repertoires of hundreds of subjects by immunosequencing and related them to cytomegalovirus serostatus. Among some 400 genotyped donors of the cohort, an average of approximately 240,000 unique TCR beta nucleotide sequences was sequenced per donor, of which 15% to 20% were non-productive. Donor age, sex, ethnicity and CMV serostatus were compiled together with the repertoire data. The study aimed to test whether signatures of past pathogen exposure could be identified by cataloging public T cell receptors. A later genetic analysis took genome-wide SNP genotypes for about 55% of the 666 donors and used that subset as a discovery cohort. A separate validation cohort of roughly 130 different subjects was used in addition to the approximately 700-subject first cohort. A later analysis re-examined previously published TCR beta repertoires from over 500 donors and added high-resolution HLA genotyping to investigate patterns of TCR occurrence. Both class I and class II loci were covered by HLA typing, at four-digit resolution. Of the roughly 400 genotyped donors, approximately 83% fell in the genetic ancestry cluster associated with self-reported Caucasian donors. A handful of DR-DQ haplotypes were treated as single units for association and clustering because of strong linkage in the cohort. An early release that covered fewer than 800 HLA-typed donors contained approximately 300 gigabases of sequencing data and 65 million to 100 million unique TCR sequences. To predict cytomegalovirus infection status, the study combined high-throughput TCR immunosequencing, statistical association of individual TCRs with disease status, and machine learning. The later analysis used no new phenotypic data to find candidate immune exposures, relying instead on TCR beta sequences and their occurrence across donors. To decide whether each TCR beta V gene segment behaved as functional or pseudogenic, an earlier analysis of some 570 of the donors relied on high-throughput TCR beta sequencing. On the study overall, not on this receptor specifically: According to a later analysis, TCR association rates differed among HLA loci, with DRB1 alleles showing the most associated TCRs and HLA-C alleles showing the fewest. HLA typing was unavailable for some donors at each locus, so association tests used only the typed subset. In a later analysis, HLA-associated TCR beta chains showed more clonal expansion and lower generation probabilities than non-associated chains that were equally common. Over 15 rarely observed V segments, including chromosome 9 orphons, were excluded from the earlier analysis of several hundred of the donors because counts were too low. Correlated functional status among segregating V segments might be attributable to linkage disequilibrium, but an unknown experimental factor could not be ruled out. At a false discovery rate of 0.05, a later analysis linked fewer than 20,000 TCR beta sequences to specific HLA alleles. A further reported finding was that TCR beta sequences accurately predicted the HLA-A and HLA-B alleles for most subjects in the first cohort. When HLA alleles, especially DR and DQ, strongly co-occurred, attributing TCR associations to individual alleles was difficult. Most CMV-associated TCR beta chains appeared to be HLA-restricted in a later analysis, and the HLA associations seemed to be driven largely by CMV exposure. In the study, approximately 160 TCR beta chains were listed as associated with cytomegalovirus. Presence/absence analyses assumed roughly uniform sequencing depth across donors, an assumption that may not hold. The cohort was sequenced for TCR beta chains only, and without alpha or paired-chain data the features that could be detected were limited. An association between a missense DCLRE1C variant and V-gene and J-gene trimming of TCR beta chains was found in a later genetic analysis and replicated in an independent cohort. Some IMGT-functional V segments, including TRBV6-2 and TRBV6-3, could not be distinguished by the 87-base-pair reads and were therefore excluded. A few of the identified cytomegalovirus-associated TCR beta chains were confirmed in vitro to be specific for cytomegalovirus antigens. In an earlier analysis of 587 of the donors, most TCR beta V segments appeared in productive rearrangements about 87% or about 30% of the time, broadly matching IMGT annotations. The authors suggested that the approach could potentially be extended to other disease states and immunological phenotypes. In both the original and validation cohorts, the classifier was reported to diagnose cytomegalovirus status with high specificity and sensitivity. A cluster of highly shared sequence variants was judged likely to represent a technical artifact of the sequencing pipeline. According to a later genetic analysis, donors in an Asian-associated ancestry cluster had fewer N-insertions in productive TCRs than the approximately 650-donor mean. Across donors, most TCR sequences were observed very rarely, whereas some public TCRs were present in many individuals. Several of the top co-occurrence clusters appeared to be linked to parvovirus B19, influenza, CMV and Epstein-Barr virus, according to a later analysis. The only immune exposure information available for the cohort was CMV serostatus.

The library was built by means of the immunoSEQ multiplex PCR assay. For the multiplex PCR, a mixture combining 60 forward primers for TCR Vbeta segments and 13 reverse primers for TCR Jbeta segments was used. Amplification of the CDR3 region of rearranged TCR beta genes was performed with a multiplex PCR assay on genomic DNA. The Illumina HiSeq System was used to sequence the amplified TCR beta libraries as 87-base-pair reads. The paper's processing steps were these. A later analysis counted about 80 million unique TCR beta chains across the 600 to 850 repertoires, and roughly 9.9 million of these chains were shared by at least two donors. Raw reads were error-corrected and collapsed into unique sequences with a nearest-neighbor algorithm that merged closely related sequences to remove PCR and sequencing errors. CDR3 sequences were aligned to IMGT reference sequences to assign V, D and J gene segments. For a sequence to be retained, a match of at least six nucleotides was required to both a V gene segment and a J gene segment. Rearrangements were classified as productive when the CDR3 lacked stop codons and remained in frame with V and J, and all other rearrangements were classified as non-productive. CDR3 was defined by IMGT convention, running from the second conserved V-encoded cysteine to the conserved J-encoded phenylalanine. The earlier analysis of 500 to 600 of the donors excluded sequences that lacked an unambiguous match to a single V gene segment. An earlier analysis of a few hundred of the donors called V segments functional above 56.7% productive rearrangements and segregating when the between-donor standard deviation exceeded 5%. A statistical classification framework was built to diagnose cytomegalovirus status from the catalog of TCR beta chain sequences. In a later analysis, V and J genes were assigned by comparing TCR nucleotide sequences against IMGT/GENE-DB human TR gene sequences. A later analysis assigned CDR3 sequences and most-parsimonious VDJ recombination scenarios with the TCRdist pipeline. In a later analysis, each TCR beta chain was defined by its CDR3 amino acid sequence together with its V-gene family, and reads lacking a unique V-gene family were excluded. To address suspected cross-contamination and a sequencing artifact, a later analysis removed under 600 highly shared, low-generation-probability nucleotide sequences. In a later analysis, a clonal expansion index was calculated for each public chain from normalized within-repertoire ranks of inferred template counts. A later analysis computed generation probabilities with a VDJ recombination model fitted to out-of-frame rearrangements, and checked the results against IGoR. A later analysis scored TCR-TCR, TCR-HLA and TCR-CMV co-occurrence with hypergeometric tests, applying a repertoire-size bias correction to TCR pairs. To estimate false discovery rates, a later analysis permuted the HLA or CMV assignments 20 times. A later analysis grouped co-occurring TCRs with DBSCAN, adding TCRdist sequence similarity when clustering within HLA-allele-positive subsets. Repertoires with fewer than 30,000 or more than 120,000 public chains were left out of co-occurrence clustering, as were five repertoires with anomalous nucleotide sharing. In its TCRdb copy, this immuneACCESS table keeps in-frame sequences only and misses some clones. Where compared with another copy, unresolved V genes explain less than half of these, and the others have no known cause. V and J calls and clone size come straight from that table; D and trimming were deduced from the DNA. The sample yields 130,000 or so clones; more than 8% were counted once. The ten biggest clones cover under 7% of the sample.

The cohort comprised more than 550 healthy bone marrow donors. Cohort members were all nominally healthy when sampled, although unrecorded immune exposures were likely present. The donor tested CMV seronegative, placing the donor among the 350 to 400 seronegative members of the cohort. A peripheral blood sample was provided by each donor, and peripheral blood mononuclear cells were used for TCR beta sequencing. Genomic DNA extraction from the blood cell samples was performed with the Qiagen DNeasy Blood Extraction Kit. V lost 4 bases and J lost 5 bases; the stretch between them is 15 bases long. From the cysteine up to the phenylalanine, the CDR3 has a length of 14 residues. Just the 42-base CDR3 DNA is kept, in frame starting at base 1. The germline V gene (reference sequence) sets CDR1 to LNHDA and CDR2 to SQIVND. Only a few counts were recorded for this clone. Its antigen target is currently unknown. No qualities accompany the bases; no much larger clone lies one base away.

The TCR comes from a man aged 35-49 years in good health and CMV-seronegative. The rearrangement joined TRBV19 to TRBJ2-7; the D segment could be TRBD2, given 6 matching bases. The sample comprised PBMCs. The sequence in DNA is TGTGCCAGTAGTAGCGGGGAAAGTAGGAACGAGCAGTACTTC. Translated, this gives CASSSGESRNEQYF. Extended through the reference TRBV19 and TRBJ2-7 proteins, this CDR3 yields the full variable domain: DGGITQSPKYLFRKEGQNVTLSCEQNLNHDAMYWYRQDPGQGLRLIYYSQIVNDFQKGDIAEGYSVSREKKESFPLTVTSAQKNPTAFYLCASSSGESRNEQYFGPGTRLTVT.